This TCR beta chain was recovered during a study of cytomegalovirus exposure and HLA in healthy donors. Across the study: Drawn from HLA-typed donors, 80 million to 95 million unique TCRs were held in an early data release.

Trimming shortened V by 11 bases and J by 5 bases, and 12 bases separated the two germline ends. The germline CDR1 and CDR2 sequences are ENHRY and SYGVKD. The CDR3 consists of 11 residues. While unrecorded immune exposures were likely, the donors were nominally healthy when sampled. With regard to this clone: Its matching antigen is unknown.

Study-level results: Sequencing had likely introduced a cluster of highly shared sequence variants as an artifact.

Amplification used 60 Vbeta primers and 13 Jbeta primers. The protocol was immunoSEQ multiplex PCR, while the TCRdb copy is restricted to in-frame clones and leaves out a portion. The sample totals about 150,000 clones; its top ten clones hold approximately 1.5%. Sequencing was carried out using PBMCs. The chain couples TRBV10-3 to TRBJ1-2; maybe TRBD1 (5 bases). The receptor's source is a woman aged 50 to 60 in good health and CMV-seronegative. The CDR3 DNA reads TGTGCCGTTTCAGACAGATATGGCTACACCTTC. It is translated as CAVSDRYGYTF.